This T cell receptor (beta chain) is drawn from a study of T cell changes during pregnancy in multiple sclerosis. The CDR3 length is 13 residues. V gave up 3 bases and J gave up 3 bases, with 8 bases separating them. CDR1 and CDR2 (germline): SGHTA, FQGNSA. The protocol was immunoSEQ multiplex PCR, while the TCRdb copy is restricted to in-frame clones and leaves out a portion. Of 50,000 to 60,000 clones listed, 92% are singletons. The chain combines TRBV7-2 with TRBJ1-1; D is unclear. The sample consisted of CD4+ T cells from peripheral blood mononuclear cells, taken after pregnancy. The receptor was isolated from a female donor in good health, enrolled as a control in a pregnancy study. The CDR3 sequence is CASSFSGDTEAFF. As DNA, the CDR3 is TGTGCCAGCAGCTTTTCGGGTGACACTGAAGCTTTCTTT.